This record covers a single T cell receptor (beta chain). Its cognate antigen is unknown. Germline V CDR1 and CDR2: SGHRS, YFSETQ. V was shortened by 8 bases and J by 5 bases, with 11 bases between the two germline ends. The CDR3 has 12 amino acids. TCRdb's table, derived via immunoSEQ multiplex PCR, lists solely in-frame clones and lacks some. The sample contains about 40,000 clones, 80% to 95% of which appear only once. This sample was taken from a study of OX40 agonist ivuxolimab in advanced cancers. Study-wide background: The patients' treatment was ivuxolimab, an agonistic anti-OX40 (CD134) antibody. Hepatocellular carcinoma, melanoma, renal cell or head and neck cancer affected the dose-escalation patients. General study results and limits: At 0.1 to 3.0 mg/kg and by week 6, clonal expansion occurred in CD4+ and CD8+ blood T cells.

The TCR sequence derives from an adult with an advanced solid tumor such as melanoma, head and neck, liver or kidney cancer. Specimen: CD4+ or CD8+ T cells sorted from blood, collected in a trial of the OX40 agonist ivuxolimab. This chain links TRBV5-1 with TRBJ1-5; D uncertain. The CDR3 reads CASPRLDQPQHF. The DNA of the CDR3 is TGCGCCAGTCCGCGGCTGGATCAGCCCCAGCATTTT.